These T cell receptor beta chains were read from a single sample in a study of blood T cell repertoires in COVID-19. Generated by immunoSEQ multiplex PCR, the TCRdb table keeps only in-frame clones and is missing some. The table has 230,000 or so clones, more than 65% seen once. The specimen sequenced was peripheral blood. All receptors derive from a woman aged 40 to 50 who had recovered from COVID-19. Both conserved end residues are part of each CDR3. A D gene is named only where the DNA matches it firmly. A clone size is listed for some rows: how often the clone was seen (once, few, many), or a class if it is expanded.

V gene	clone size	J gene	D gene	CDR3 DNA	CDR3 protein
TRBV28	NA	TRBJ2-2	TRBD1	TGTGCCAGCAGCGATCCGGGACAGGGGACCACCGGGGAGCTGTTTTTT	CASSDPGQGTTGELFF
TRBV29-1	NA	TRBJ2-3	TRBD2	TGCAGCGTTGACCGGACTAGCGGGGGGGCGGCAGATACGCAGTATTTT	CSVDRTSGGAADTQYF
TRBV7-3	NA	TRBJ2-6	TRBD1	TGTGCCAGCAGACAGACAGGGGTCCAGGCCAACGTCCTGACTTTC	CASRQTGVQANVLTF
TRBV28	NA	TRBJ2-7	TRBD1	TGTGCCAGCGACCGGGACAGTCGACGCGAGCAGTACTTC	CASDRDSRREQYF
TRBV3-1/TRBV3-2	once	TRBJ1-1	NA	TGTGCCAGCAGCCGGTTGACAGAGAACACTGAAGCTTTCTTT	CASSRLTENTEAFF
TRBV4-3	NA	TRBJ2-1	TRBD2	TGCGCCAGCAGCCAAGCCTACGTAGCGGGGGGGTCCCTCAATGAGCAGTTCTTC	CASSQAYVAGGSLNEQFF
TRBV14	NA	TRBJ2-1	NA	TGTGCCAGCAGCCAAGATTTTATGGCCGCTTATGACAATGAGCAGTTCTTC	CASSQDFMAAYDNEQFF
TRBV5-8	NA	TRBJ2-7	TRBD1	TGTGCCACCTCTCCCCAGGACAGGTATGCTCGGTACGAGCAGTACTTC	CATSPQDRYARYEQYF
TRBV9	NA	TRBJ1-6	NA	TGTGCCAGCAGCGTCGTGACAGCTAATTCACCCCTCCACTTT	CASSVVTANSPLHF
TRBV10-3	NA	TRBJ2-5	TRBD1	TGTGCCATCAGTGAAGGGGGACAGGGGGCGTTTGGAGAGACCCAGTACTTC	CAISEGGQGAFGETQYF
TRBV9	NA	TRBJ1-3	NA	TGTGCCAGCAGCGTAGGACAGGCGGCAAACACCATATATTTT	CASSVGQAANTIYF
TRBV14	once	TRBJ2-1	TRBD2	TGTGCCAGCAGCCAAGGACTAGCGGGGGGGCTCGATGAGCAGTTCTTC	CASSQGLAGGLDEQFF
TRBV19	NA	TRBJ2-1	TRBD1	TGTGCCAGTAGTGGCGGACAGGGTTACGATGAGCAGTTCTTC	CASSGGQGYDEQFF
TRBV12-3/TRBV12-4	NA	TRBJ2-3	NA	TGTGCCAGCTCGGCAGGGTACACAGATACGCAGTATTTT	CASSAGYTDTQYF
TRBV30	NA	TRBJ2-1	TRBD2	TGTGCCTGGAGTGTACTTTTTCCGGGAGGGGTCTACAATGAGCAGTTCTTC	CAWSVLFPGGVYNEQFF
TRBV2	once	TRBJ1-1	TRBD1	TGTGCCAGCAGTGAATTTCTGTATAGACAGGGGGATATGAACACTGAAGCTTTCTTT	CASSEFLYRQGDMNTEAFF
TRBV7-2	NA	TRBJ1-4	TRBD1	TGTGCCAGCAGCCCCCGGGACAGTTATGAAAAACTGTTTTTT	CASSPRDSYEKLFF
TRBV27	NA	TRBJ2-5	NA	TGTGCCAGCAGTTTAGGTCCAGGTGGGTACTTC	CASSLGPGGYF
TRBV12-3/TRBV12-4	NA	TRBJ1-2	NA	TGTGCCAGCAGAGGGGGACACCACTATGGCTACACCTTC	CASRGGHHYGYTF
TRBV6-5	NA	TRBJ2-6	NA	TGTGCCAGCAGTCGGACTGTTGGGGCCAACGTCCTGACTTTC	CASSRTVGANVLTF
TRBV5-1	NA	TRBJ1-2	TRBD1	TGCGCCAGCAGCGGACAGGGGAACTATGGCTACACCTTC	CASSGQGNYGYTF
TRBV5-1	NA	TRBJ1-1	NA	TGCGCCAGCAGCTGGCAGGGTGGCACTGAAGCTTTCTTT	CASSWQGGTEAFF
TRBV6-5	NA	TRBJ1-6	TRBD1	TGTGCCAGCAGTTCTACAGGGGTAATTGCTAATTCACCCCTCCACTTT	CASSSTGVIANSPLHF
TRBV29-1	NA	TRBJ1-1	TRBD1	TGCAGCGTCGACACAGTTCTGACAGGGATGAACACTGAAGCTTTCTTT	CSVDTVLTGMNTEAFF
TRBV11-2	NA	TRBJ1-2	NA	TGTGCCAGCAGCGTAACAGGGAGCTATGGCTACACCTTC	CASSVTGSYGYTF
TRBV11-2	NA	TRBJ2-1	TRBD2	TGTGCCAGCAGCCTACCATTCGGTCTAGCGGGGGCAAATGAGCAGTTCTTC	CASSLPFGLAGANEQFF
TRBV3-1/TRBV3-2	NA	TRBJ2-1	NA	TGTGCCAGCAGCCAGAAAGGGGGAGCGCAGCGGAGCTCCTACAATGAGCAGTTCTTC	CASSQKGGAQRSSYNEQFF
TRBV19	NA	TRBJ1-6	NA	TGTGCCAGTAGTATGCGGGGAAATTCACCCCTCCACTTT	CASSMRGNSPLHF
TRBV5-1	NA	TRBJ2-5	TRBD2	TGCGCCAGCAGCTTGTTAGCGGGGGGGCCGGAGACCCAGTACTTC	CASSLLAGGPETQYF
TRBV30	once	TRBJ2-1	NA	TGTGCCTGGAGTGGTCCGGGGTCCAACACCTACAATGAGCAGTTCTTC	CAWSGPGSNTYNEQFF
TRBV15	NA	TRBJ2-1	TRBD1	TGTGCCACCAGCAGGGGACAGGGAAGGAATGAGCAGTTCTTC	CATSRGQGRNEQFF
TRBV18	once	TRBJ1-1	NA	TGTGCCAGCTCTCCCAGACAGGTCGCTTGGTTGAACACTGAAGCTTTCTTT	CASSPRQVAWLNTEAFF
TRBV7-2	NA	TRBJ2-3	TRBD2	TGTGCCAGCAGCTCAGGTCGTCTAGCGGGGGGGGAAACGCAGTATTTT	CASSSGRLAGGETQYF
TRBV14	NA	TRBJ2-7	NA	TGTGCCAGCAGCCCTACCTGGGAGGGGGGGGACGAGCAGTACTTC	CASSPTWEGGDEQYF
TRBV9	NA	TRBJ2-7	NA	TGTGCCAGCAGCGTAGGACACCAGTTCTCCTACGAGCAGTACTTC	CASSVGHQFSYEQYF
TRBV6-1	NA	TRBJ1-2	TRBD1	TGTGCCAGCAGTGAAATCGGGACAGACTTGAACTATGGCTACACCTTC	CASSEIGTDLNYGYTF
TRBV5-1	NA	TRBJ1-3	NA	TGCGCCAGCAGCTTATCATCCGGAAACACCATATATTTT	CASSLSSGNTIYF
TRBV3-1/TRBV3-2	NA	TRBJ2-1	TRBD2	TGTGCCAGCAGTTATGGGACTAGCGGGGGGCCTCAGCAGTTCTTC	CASSYGTSGGPQQFF
TRBV7-2	NA	TRBJ1-2	TRBD1	TGTGCCAGCAGCTTAGCCCCCTCCGGGACAGGGGGTTCTAACTATGGCTACACCTTC	CASSLAPSGTGGSNYGYTF
TRBV18	once	TRBJ2-1	TRBD2	TGTGCCAGCTCACCTGGGCTAGCGGGGTACAATGAGCAGTTCTTC	CASSPGLAGYNEQFF
TRBV9	NA	TRBJ1-2	TRBD1	TGTGCCAGCAGCGTAGGGCAGGGGGCGGCTGGCTACACCTTC	CASSVGQGAAGYTF
TRBV6-2/TRBV6-3	NA	TRBJ2-5	NA	TGTGCCAGCAGTACTTCCCAAGAGACCCAGTACTTC	CASSTSQETQYF